The next 7 T cell receptor beta chains were all read from a single sample in a study of blood T cell repertoires in COVID-19. Profiled with immunoSEQ multiplex PCR; TCRdb holds only in-frame clones, not every one. The table records about 46,000 clones, more than 75% of them present only once. The sample was peripheral blood. All receptors derive from a man aged 45 to 65 with active COVID-19.

The chain recombines TRBV5-4 with TRBJ2-1; 8 bases map to TRBD2. Germline V gene sequence: CDR1 SGHNT, CDR2 YYREEE (reference sequence). The CDR3 totals 14 residues. V shed 0 bases and J 8 bases; nucleotides not matched to a gene: 4. As DNA, the CDR3 is TGTGCCAGCAGCTTGGCAACGGGGGGGGATGAGCAGTTCTTC. It encodes CASSLATGGDEQFF.

This clone has just one count. V and J are TRBV6-6 and TRBJ2-7; D remains unclear. This CDR3 contains 12 residues. V lost 0 bases and J lost 5, with 5 bases in between. Germline loops: CDR1 MNHNY, CDR2 SVGAGI (reference sequence). For the CDR3, the DNA is TGTGCCAGCAGTTACTCGGGCGACGAGCAGTACTTC. It is translated as CASSYSGDEQYF.

V and J are TRBV18 and TRBJ1-2; no firm D call. V lost 1 base and J 1 base, leaving 7 bases between the germline ends. The CDR3 length is 14 residues. Germline CDR1 KGHSH, CDR2 LQKENI. CDR3 sequence reads: CASSPRNSNYGYTF. The CDR3 DNA follows: TGTGCCAGCTCACCACGTAACAGTAACTATGGCTACACCTTC.

The rearrangement uses TRBV5-1 and TRBJ1-1; D is uncertain. The germline CDR1 and CDR2 sequences are SGHRS and YFSETQ. The CDR3 consists of 15 residues. Between the trimmed V and J ends, which lost 1 base and 1 base, there was a span of 11 bases. CDR3 sequence (DNA): TGCGCCAGCAGCTTGAGAACTGAGAGGAACACTGAAGCTTTCTTT. This sequence encodes CASSLRTERNTEAFF.

The chain combines TRBV10-3 with TRBJ2-3; 9 nucleotides agree with TRBD1. This CDR3 region has 15 residues. Germline V gene lookup returns CDR1 ENHRY and CDR2 SYGVKD. With 4 bases clipped from V and 6 bases from J, the junction kept 8 bases outside the gene matches. The CDR3 sequence is CAISVQGQGWDTQYF. CDR3 DNA sequence: TGTGCCATCAGTGTCCAAGGACAGGGGTGGGATACGCAGTATTTT.

The chain employs TRBV7-9 and TRBJ2-1; D perhaps matches TRBD2 (6 bases). V lost 8 bases and J lost 8, with 13 bases in between. The CDR3 length is 12 residues. CDR1 SEHNR and CDR2 FQNEAQ come from the germline V gene (reference sequence). CDR3 residues: CASRRADDEQFF. In DNA form, the CDR3 reads TGTGCCAGCCGGAGGGCCGACGATGAGCAGTTCTTC. Complete variable domain (other parts from reference TRBV7-9 and TRBJ2-1): DTGVSQNPRHKITKRGQNVTFRCDPISEHNRLYWYRQTLGQGPEFLTYFQNEAQLEKSRLLSDRFSAERPKGSFSTLEIQRTEQGDSAMYLCASRRADDEQFFGPGTRLTVL.

The genes are TRBV5-8 and TRBJ2-3; D is perhaps TRBD2 (5 bases). Germline V gives CDR1 SGHTS, CDR2 YDEGEE. Trimming took off 4 bases at V and 2 bases at J, with 11 bases between the two ends. CDR3 length: 14 amino acids. CDR3 coding DNA: TGTGCCAGCAGCCTTAACGGGGTCACAGATACGCAGTATTTT. Translation gives CASSLNGVTDTQYF.